This TCR beta chain was sequenced during a study of T cell repertoires in cytomegalovirus infection. Background on the study: Researchers turned to recently identified HLA-C-restricted CMV epitopes as well as well-studied HLA-B-restricted ones. Both CMV infection and a matching HLA type were indicated by public TCR beta signatures. Study-wide findings and caveats: CMV carriers having the relevant HLA were flagged by cumulative public TCR beta family frequency.

Germline assignment: CDR1 MNHGY and CDR2 SAAAGT. The CDR3 extends over 17 amino acids. V shed 6 bases and J 4 bases; nucleotides not matched to a gene: 8. TCRdb re-called the reads with MiXCR, one entry per CDR3 protein. There are a few hundred thousand distinct CDR3 sequences in the sample; about 29% occur only once, and approximately 20% lies in the top ten. About this clonotype: Its antigen is not known.

V usage is TRBV6-8 and J usage is TRBJ2-6, with TRBD1 matching 11 bases. Material: cultured PBMCs, obtained from culture after CMV antigen stimulation. The clonotype was recovered from a human donor in good health (CMV status not recorded). Some clones in this sample may be carry-over from other donors' samples. Written as DNA, the CDR3 is TGTGCCAGCAGCGTGGACAGGGGGCTGCTCGGGGCCAACGTCCTGACTTTC. Its protein product is CASSVDRGLLGANVLTF.